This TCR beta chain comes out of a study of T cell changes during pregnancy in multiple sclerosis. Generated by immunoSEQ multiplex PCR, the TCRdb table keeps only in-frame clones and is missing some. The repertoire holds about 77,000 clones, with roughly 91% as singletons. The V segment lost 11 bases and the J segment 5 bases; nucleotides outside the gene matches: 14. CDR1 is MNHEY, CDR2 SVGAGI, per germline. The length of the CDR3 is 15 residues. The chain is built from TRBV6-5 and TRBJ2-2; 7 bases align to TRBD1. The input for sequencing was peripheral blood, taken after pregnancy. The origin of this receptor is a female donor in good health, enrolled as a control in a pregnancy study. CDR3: CAASSGTDFTGELFF. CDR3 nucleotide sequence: TGTGCCGCCTCCTCCGGGACAGATTTTACCGGGGAGCTGTTTTTT.